A single T cell receptor beta chain is shown here with its context. The CDR3 loop spans 15 amino acids. Germline V CDR1 and CDR2: MNHNY, SVGAGI (reference sequence). V lost 5 bases to trimming and J lost 5 bases; unmatched junction nucleotides: 8. These data are taken from a study of shared clonotypes between healthy human individuals. Cells designated naive CD8 were CD45RO-negative and were positively selected for CCR7, with terminally differentiated effector memory CD45RA+ cells excluded. Libraries were prepared by immunoSEQ multiplex PCR; TCRdb keeps only in-frame clonotypes and omits some of them. Found here are hundreds of thousands of clones, about 95% of them singletons; the top ten hold roughly 0.1%.

This TCR derives from a woman between 25 and 40 years old in good health. The sequenced sample consisted of naive CD8+ T cells sorted from blood. V usage is TRBV6-6 and J usage is TRBJ2-1; the match to TRBD2 covers 8 bases. Written as DNA, the CDR3 is TGTGCCAGCAGTGCAGGGCGGGAGGAGGACAATGAGCAGTTCTTC. Protein sequence: CASSAGREEDNEQFF.